The clone carrying this TCR beta chain has more than one count but fewer than ten. Its antigen is undetermined. Unique molecular identifiers featured in how the TCRbeta library was prepared. TCRdb re-derived calls from the PCR reads in MiXCR, one entry per CDR3 protein. Seen here are about 460,000 distinct CDR3 sequences, about an eighth observed once, and the top ten hold about 15%. The source of the sample is a study of T-cell reconstitution after alpha-beta-depleted transplantation in children. Study-wide results and caveats: After transplant, at about two months, alpha-beta T cells were reportedly derived from several hundred expanded graft clones. At the one-year point after transplant, T-cell counts and TCRbeta diversity were found to come mostly from T cells that had been newly produced.

Material: PBMCs, mostly from graft donor cells, obtained 180 days after TCRalphabeta/CD19-depleted stem cell transplant. The receptor comes from a female patient aged 2 to 10 who had a stem cell transplant for aplastic anemia, so the T cells may come from the graft donor.

The CDR3: CASSPGGSSEQYF. CDR3 DNA: TGTGCCAGCAGTCCTGGGGGATCCAGCGAGCAGTACTTC. The chain employs TRBV27 and TRBJ2-7, with D possibly called TRBD1 or TRBD2 (5 bases each). V gave up 5 bases and J gave up 6 bases, with 14 bases separating them. Germline CDR1 MNHEY, CDR2 SMNVEV (reference sequence). The CDR3 runs to 13 residues.